This entry concerns a single T cell receptor (beta chain). Antigen: not known. Vbeta (60) and Jbeta (13) primers were used in the PCR. TCRdb's table, derived via immunoSEQ multiplex PCR, lists solely in-frame clones and lacks some. The sample consists of 99,000 or so clones, 75% to 90% of them appearing once. The CDR3 totals 15 residues. The germline V and J ends were trimmed by 2 bases and 4 bases, with 15 bases remaining between them. The germline gives CDR1 SNHLY, CDR2 FYNNEI. This entry belongs to a study of cytomegalovirus exposure and HLA in healthy donors. The study's findings and limits: It was only CMV serostatus that was available as immune exposure information. The classifier reportedly diagnosed cytomegalovirus status with high sensitivity and specificity.

The sample was PBMCs. This TCR derives from a man aged 25 to 40 in good health and CMV-seropositive. This chain links TRBV2 with TRBJ2-7; possible D gene TRBD2, 6 bases. CDR3 coding DNA: TGTGCCAGCAGTGAAAAGGAGGGGTCATTTTACGAGCAGTACTTC. It yields the protein CASSEKEGSFYEQYF. The whole variable domain, filled in from reference TRBV2 and TRBJ2-7, reads EPEVTQTPSHQVTQMGQEVILRCVPISNHLYFYWYRQILGQKVEFLVSFYNNEISEKSEIFDDQFSVERPDGSNFTLKIRSTKLEDSAMYFCASSEKEGSFYEQYFGPGTRLTVT.